The clone carrying this TCR beta chain came up a few times. Its antigen is still unknown. It was with 60 Vbeta and 13 Jbeta primers that the PCR ran. Some clones are missing from TCRdb's copy, which holds only in-frame ones; the method was immunoSEQ multiplex PCR. The sample contains under 150,000 clones, over 60% of which appear only once. This specimen comes from a study of cytomegalovirus exposure and HLA in healthy donors. Study-wide results and limits: In all likelihood, a cluster of highly shared sequence variants was a sequencing artifact. Solely CMV serostatus was available to characterize immune exposure.

CDR1 SGDLS and CDR2 YYNGEE come from the germline V gene. V was clipped by 6 bases and J by 4 bases, with 10 bases between them. CDR3 size: 12 residues. The material sequenced was PBMCs. The TCR sequence derives from a man between 18 and 35 years old in good health and CMV-seropositive. This sequence joins TRBV9 and TRBJ1-2; a weak D match, TRBD1 (6 bases). The CDR3 is CASMGHFYGYTF. CDR3 nucleotides: TGTGCCAGCATGGGACACTTCTATGGCTACACCTTC.